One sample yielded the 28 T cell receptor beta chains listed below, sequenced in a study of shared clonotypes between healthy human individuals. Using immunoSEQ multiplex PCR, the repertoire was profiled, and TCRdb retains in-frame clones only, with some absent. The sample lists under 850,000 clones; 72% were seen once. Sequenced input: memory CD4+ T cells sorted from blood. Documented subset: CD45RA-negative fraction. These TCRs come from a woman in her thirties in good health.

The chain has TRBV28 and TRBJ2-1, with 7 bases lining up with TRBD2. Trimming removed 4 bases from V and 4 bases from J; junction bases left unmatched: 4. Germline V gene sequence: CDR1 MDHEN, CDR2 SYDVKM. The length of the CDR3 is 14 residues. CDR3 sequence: CASSWASGYNEQFF. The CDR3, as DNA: TGTGCCAGCAGTTGGGCTAGCGGTTACAATGAGCAGTTCTTC.

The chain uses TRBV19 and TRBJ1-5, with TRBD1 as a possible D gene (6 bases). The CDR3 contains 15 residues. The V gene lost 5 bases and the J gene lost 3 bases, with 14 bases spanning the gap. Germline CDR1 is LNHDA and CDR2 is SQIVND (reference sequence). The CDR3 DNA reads TGTGCCAGTAGTGGGGACACCAGACACAATCAGCCCCAGCATTTT. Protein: CASSGDTRHNQPQHF.

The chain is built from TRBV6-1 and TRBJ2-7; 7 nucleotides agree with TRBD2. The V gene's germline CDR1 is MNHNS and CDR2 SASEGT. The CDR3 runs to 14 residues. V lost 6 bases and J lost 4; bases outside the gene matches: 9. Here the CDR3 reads CASSPREGLYEQYF. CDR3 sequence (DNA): TGTGCCAGCAGCCCCAGGGAGGGTTTGTACGAGCAGTACTTC.

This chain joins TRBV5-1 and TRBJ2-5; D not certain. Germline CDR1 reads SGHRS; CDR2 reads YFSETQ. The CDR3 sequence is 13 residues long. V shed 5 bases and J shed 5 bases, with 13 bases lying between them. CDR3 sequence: CASSSPVGETQYF. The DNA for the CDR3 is TGCGCCAGCAGTAGTCCGGTCGGGGAGACCCAGTACTTC.

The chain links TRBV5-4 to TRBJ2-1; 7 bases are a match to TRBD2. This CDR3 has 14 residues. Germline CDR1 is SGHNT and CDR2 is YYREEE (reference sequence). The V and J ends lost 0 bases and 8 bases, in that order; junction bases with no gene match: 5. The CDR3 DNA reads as TGTGCCAGCAGCTTGGAGACTAGCTCGGATGAGCAGTTCTTC. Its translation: CASSLETSSDEQFF.

CDR3 residues: CASSSLGAAVGNEQFF. DNA of the CDR3: TGTGCCAGCAGCTCGCTAGGGGCTGCCGTCGGGAATGAGCAGTTCTTC. The chain links TRBV7-3 to TRBJ2-1; perhaps TRBD1 as D (5 bases). The CDR3 has 16 amino acids. The V gene lost 4 bases and the J gene lost 7 bases, with 20 bases spanning the gap. Germline values: CDR1 SGHTA, CDR2 FQGTGA.

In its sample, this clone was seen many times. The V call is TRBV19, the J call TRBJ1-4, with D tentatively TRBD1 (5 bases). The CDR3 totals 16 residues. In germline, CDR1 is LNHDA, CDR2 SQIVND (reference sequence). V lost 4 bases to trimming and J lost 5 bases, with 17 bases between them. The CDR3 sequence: CASSRNNPGRNEKLFF. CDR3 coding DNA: TGTGCCAGTAGTAGAAATAACCCGGGACGGAATGAAAAACTGTTTTTT.

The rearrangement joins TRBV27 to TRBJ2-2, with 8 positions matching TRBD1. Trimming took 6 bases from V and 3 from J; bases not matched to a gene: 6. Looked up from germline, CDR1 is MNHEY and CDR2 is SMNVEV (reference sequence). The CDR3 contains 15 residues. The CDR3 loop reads CASRRDRGYTGELFF. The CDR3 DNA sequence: TGTGCCAGCAGGCGCGACAGGGGATACACCGGGGAGCTGTTTTTT.

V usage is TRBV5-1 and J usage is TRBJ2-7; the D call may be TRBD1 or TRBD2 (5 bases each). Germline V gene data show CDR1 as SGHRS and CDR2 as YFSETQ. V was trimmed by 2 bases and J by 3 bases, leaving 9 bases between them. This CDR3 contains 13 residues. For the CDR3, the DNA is TGCGCCAGCAGCTTCGGGGCACTCTACGAGCAGTACTTC. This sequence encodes CASSFGALYEQYF. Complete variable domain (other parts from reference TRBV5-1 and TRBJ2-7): KAGVTQTPRYLIKTRGQQVTLSCSPISGHRSVSWYQQTPGQGLQFLFEYFSETQRNKGNFPGRFSGRQFSNSRSEMNVSTLELGDSALYLCASSFGALYEQYFGPGTRLTVT.

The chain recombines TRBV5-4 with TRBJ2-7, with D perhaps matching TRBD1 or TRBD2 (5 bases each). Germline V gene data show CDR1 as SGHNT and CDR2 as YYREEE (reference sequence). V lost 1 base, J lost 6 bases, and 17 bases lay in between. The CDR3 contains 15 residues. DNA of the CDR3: TGTGCCAGCAGCTTGTATTTTCAGGGAGTCTGCGAGCAGTACTTC. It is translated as CASSLYFQGVCEQYF.

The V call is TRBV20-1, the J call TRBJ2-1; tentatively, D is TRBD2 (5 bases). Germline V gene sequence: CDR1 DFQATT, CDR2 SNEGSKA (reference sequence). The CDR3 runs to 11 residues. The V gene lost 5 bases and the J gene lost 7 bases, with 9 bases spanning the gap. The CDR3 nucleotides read TGCAGTGCTCCACTAGAGAATGAGCAGTTCTTC. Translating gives CSAPLENEQFF.

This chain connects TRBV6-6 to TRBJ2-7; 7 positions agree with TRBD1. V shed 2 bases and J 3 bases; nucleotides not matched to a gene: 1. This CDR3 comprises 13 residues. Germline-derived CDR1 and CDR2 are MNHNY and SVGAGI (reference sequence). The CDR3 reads CASSYGTDYEQYF. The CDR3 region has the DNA TGTGCCAGCAGTTACGGGACAGACTACGAGCAGTACTTC.

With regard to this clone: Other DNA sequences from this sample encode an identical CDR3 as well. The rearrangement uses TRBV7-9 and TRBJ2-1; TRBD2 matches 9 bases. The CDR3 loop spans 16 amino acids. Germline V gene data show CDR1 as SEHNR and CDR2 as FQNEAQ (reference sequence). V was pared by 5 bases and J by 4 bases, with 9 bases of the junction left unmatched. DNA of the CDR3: TGTGCCAGCAGCCTGGGACTAGCCAACCCTTACAATGAGCAGTTCTTC. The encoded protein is CASSLGLANPYNEQFF.

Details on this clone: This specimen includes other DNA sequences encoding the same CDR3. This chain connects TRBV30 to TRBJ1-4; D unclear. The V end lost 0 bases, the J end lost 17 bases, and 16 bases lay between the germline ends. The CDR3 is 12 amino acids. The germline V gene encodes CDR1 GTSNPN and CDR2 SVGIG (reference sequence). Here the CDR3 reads CAWSVHRETLFF. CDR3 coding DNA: TGTGCCTGGAGTGTACACCGTGAAACACTATTTTTT. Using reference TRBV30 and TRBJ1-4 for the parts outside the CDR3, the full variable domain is SQTIHQWPATLVQPVGSPLSLECTVEGTSNPNLYWYRQAAGRGLQLLFYSVGIGQISSEVPQNLSASRPQDRQFILSSKKLLLSDSGFYLCAWSVHRETLFFGSGTQLSVL.

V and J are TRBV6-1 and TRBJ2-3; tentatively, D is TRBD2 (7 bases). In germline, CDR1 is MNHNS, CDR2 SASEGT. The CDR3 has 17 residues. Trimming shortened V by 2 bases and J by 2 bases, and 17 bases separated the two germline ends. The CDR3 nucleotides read TGTGCCAGCAGTGAACGGGGGGCGGGAGCGTTCACAGATACGCAGTATTTT. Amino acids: CASSERGAGAFTDTQYF.

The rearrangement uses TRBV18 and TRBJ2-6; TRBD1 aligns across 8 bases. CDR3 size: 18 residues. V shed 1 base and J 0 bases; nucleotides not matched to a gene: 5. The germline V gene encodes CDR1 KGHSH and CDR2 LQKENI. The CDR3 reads CASSPRAQGASGANVLTF. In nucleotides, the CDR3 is TGTGCCAGCTCACCACGGGCCCAGGGGGCCTCTGGGGCCAACGTCCTGACTTTC.

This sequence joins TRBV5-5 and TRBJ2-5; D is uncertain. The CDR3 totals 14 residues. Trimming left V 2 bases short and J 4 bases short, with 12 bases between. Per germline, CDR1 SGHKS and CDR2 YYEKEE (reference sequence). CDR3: CASSLMQPGETQYF. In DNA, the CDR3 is TGTGCCAGCAGCTTAATGCAGCCTGGAGAGACCCAGTACTTC.

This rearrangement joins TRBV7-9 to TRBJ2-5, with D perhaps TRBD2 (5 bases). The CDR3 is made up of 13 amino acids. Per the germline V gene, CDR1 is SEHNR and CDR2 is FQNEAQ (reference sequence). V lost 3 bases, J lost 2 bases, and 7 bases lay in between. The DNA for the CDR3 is TGTGCCAGCAGCTTCGGCGGGCAAGAGACCCAGTACTTC. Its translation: CASSFGGQETQYF.

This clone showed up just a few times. CDR3 DNA: TGTGCCAGCAGTGACAACAGGGACTATGGCTACACCTTC. Translation: CASSDNRDYGYTF. This chain links TRBV2 with TRBJ1-2; possibly TRBD1 for D (6 bases). V dropped 3 bases and J dropped 3 bases, with 8 bases sitting between them. The CDR3 contains 13 residues. Germline CDR1 and CDR2: SNHLY and FYNNEI.

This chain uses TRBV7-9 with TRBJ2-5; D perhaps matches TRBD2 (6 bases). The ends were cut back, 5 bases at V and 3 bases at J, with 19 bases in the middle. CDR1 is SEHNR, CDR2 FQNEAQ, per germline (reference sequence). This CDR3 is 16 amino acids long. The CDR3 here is CASSRYGHGEEETQYF. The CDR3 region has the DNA TGTGCCAGCAGCCGATACGGACACGGGGAGGAAGAGACCCAGTACTTC. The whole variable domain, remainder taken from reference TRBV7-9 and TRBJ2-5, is DTGVSQNPRHKITKRGQNVTFRCDPISEHNRLYWYRQTLGQGPEFLTYFQNEAQLEKSRLLSDRFSAERPKGSFSTLEIQRTEQGDSAMYLCASSRYGHGEEETQYFGPGTRLLVL.

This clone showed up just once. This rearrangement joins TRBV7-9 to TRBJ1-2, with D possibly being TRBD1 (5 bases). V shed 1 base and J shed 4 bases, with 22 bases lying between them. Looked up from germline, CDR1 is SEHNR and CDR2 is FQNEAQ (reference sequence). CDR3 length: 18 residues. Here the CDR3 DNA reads TGTGCCAGCAGCTTAGGGCCGAGAGGTGTGGGGGACTGCTATGGCTACACCTTC. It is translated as CASSLGPRGVGDCYGYTF.

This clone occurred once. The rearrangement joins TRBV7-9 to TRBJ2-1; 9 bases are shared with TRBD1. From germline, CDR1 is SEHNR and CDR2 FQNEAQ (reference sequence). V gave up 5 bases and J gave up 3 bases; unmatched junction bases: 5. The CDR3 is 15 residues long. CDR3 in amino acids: CASSRGQGIYNEQFF. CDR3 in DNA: TGTGCCAGCAGCCGTGGACAGGGGATCTACAATGAGCAGTTCTTC.

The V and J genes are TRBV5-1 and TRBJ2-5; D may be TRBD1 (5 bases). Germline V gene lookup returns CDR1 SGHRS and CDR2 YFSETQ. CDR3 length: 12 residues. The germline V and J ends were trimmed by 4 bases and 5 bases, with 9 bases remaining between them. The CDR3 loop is CASSGASETQYF. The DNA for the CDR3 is TGCGCCAGCAGCGGGGCCTCGGAGACCCAGTACTTC.

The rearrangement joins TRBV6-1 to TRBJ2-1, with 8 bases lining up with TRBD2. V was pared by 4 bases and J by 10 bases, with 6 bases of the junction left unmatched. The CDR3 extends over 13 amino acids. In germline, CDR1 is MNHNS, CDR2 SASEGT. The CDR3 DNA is TGTGCCAGCAGTGTAACTAGCGGCGTAGAGCAGTTCTTC. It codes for CASSVTSGVEQFF.

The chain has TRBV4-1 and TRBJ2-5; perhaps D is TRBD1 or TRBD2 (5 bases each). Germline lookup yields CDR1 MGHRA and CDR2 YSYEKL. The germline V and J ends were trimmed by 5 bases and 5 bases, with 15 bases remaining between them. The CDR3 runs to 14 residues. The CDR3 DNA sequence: TGCGCCAGCAGCTACGTCTGGGGGTCGGAGACCCAGTACTTC. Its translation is CASSYVWGSETQYF.

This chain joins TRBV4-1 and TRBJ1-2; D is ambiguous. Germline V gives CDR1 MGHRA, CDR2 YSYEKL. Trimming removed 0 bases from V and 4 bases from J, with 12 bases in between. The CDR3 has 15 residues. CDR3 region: CASSQEEAGPYGYTF. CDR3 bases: TGCGCCAGCAGCCAAGAAGAGGCAGGCCCCTATGGCTACACCTTC.

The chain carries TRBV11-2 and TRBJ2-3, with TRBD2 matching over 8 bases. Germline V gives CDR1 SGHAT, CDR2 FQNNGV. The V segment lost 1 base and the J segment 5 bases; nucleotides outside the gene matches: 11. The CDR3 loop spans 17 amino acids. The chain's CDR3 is CASSLGAAAGEEDTQYF. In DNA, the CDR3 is TGTGCCAGCAGCTTAGGGGCTGCAGCGGGAGAGGAAGATACGCAGTATTTT.

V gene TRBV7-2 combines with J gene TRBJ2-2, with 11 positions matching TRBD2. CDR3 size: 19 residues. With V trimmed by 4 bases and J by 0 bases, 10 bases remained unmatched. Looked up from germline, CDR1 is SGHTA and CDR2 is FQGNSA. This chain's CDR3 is CASSSPRTSGRTNTGELFF. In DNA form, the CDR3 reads TGTGCCAGCAGCTCCCCCCGGACTAGCGGGCGAACGAACACCGGGGAGCTGTTTTTT.